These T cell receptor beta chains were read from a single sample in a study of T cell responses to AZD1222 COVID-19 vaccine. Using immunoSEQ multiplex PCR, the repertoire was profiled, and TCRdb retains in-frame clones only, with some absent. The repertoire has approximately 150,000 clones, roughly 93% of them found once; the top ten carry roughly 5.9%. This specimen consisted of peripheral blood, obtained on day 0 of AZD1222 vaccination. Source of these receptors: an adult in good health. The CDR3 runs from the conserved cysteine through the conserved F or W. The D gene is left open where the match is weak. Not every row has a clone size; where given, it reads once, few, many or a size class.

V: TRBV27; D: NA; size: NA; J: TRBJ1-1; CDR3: CASRDFGPEAFF; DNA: TGTGCCAGCAGGGATTTCGGGCCTGAAGCTTTCTTT
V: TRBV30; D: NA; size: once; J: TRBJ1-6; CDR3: CAWSNRGSDSPLHF; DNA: TGTGCCTGGAGTAACCGGGGAAGTGATTCACCCCTCCACTTT
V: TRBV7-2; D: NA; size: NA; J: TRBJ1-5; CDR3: CASSYQGTSNQPQHF; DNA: TGTGCCAGCAGCTACCAGGGAACTAGCAATCAGCCCCAGCATTTT
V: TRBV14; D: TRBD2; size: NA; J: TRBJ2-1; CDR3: CASSLLAGGSNEQFF; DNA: TGTGCCAGCAGCTTACTAGCGGGAGGATCGAATGAGCAGTTCTTC
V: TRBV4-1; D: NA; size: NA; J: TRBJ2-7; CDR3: CASSQDLGPNEQYF; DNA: TGCGCCAGCAGCCAAGATCTGGGACCAAACGAGCAGTACTTC
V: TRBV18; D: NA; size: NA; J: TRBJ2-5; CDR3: CASSPPRGETQYF; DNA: TGTGCCAGCTCACCGCCTAGGGGAGAGACCCAGTACTTC
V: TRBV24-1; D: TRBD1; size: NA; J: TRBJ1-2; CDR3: CATSAATGAYGYTF; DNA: TGTGCCACCAGTGCCGCAACAGGGGCCTATGGCTACACCTTC
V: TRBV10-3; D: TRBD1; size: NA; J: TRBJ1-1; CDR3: CAISATGEGPEAFF; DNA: TGTGCCATCAGTGCGACAGGGGAAGGACCTGAAGCTTTCTTT
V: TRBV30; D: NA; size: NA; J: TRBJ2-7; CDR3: CAWSPGTATYEQYF; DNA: TGTGCCTGGAGTCCAGGGACTGCTACCTACGAGCAGTACTTC
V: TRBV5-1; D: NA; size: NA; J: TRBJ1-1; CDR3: CASSRRDGGTEAFF; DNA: TGCGCCAGCAGCCGCCGGGACGGTGGGACTGAAGCTTTCTTT
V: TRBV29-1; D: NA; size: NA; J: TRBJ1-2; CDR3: CSVDFRHYGYTF; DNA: TGCAGCGTTGACTTTCGCCACTATGGCTACACCTTC
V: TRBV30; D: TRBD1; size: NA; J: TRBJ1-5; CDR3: CAWSFGQGDQPQHF; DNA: TGTGCCTGGAGTTTCGGACAGGGCGATCAGCCCCAGCATTTT
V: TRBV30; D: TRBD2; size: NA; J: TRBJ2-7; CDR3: CAWSLPGGGEQYF; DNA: TGTGCCTGGAGTCTCCCGGGCGGGGGTGAGCAGTACTTC
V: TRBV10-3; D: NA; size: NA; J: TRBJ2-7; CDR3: CAISGQQTYEQYF; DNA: TGTGCCATCAGTGGGCAACAGACCTACGAGCAGTACTTC
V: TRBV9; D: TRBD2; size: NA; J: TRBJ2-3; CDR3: CASTLAGESDTQYF; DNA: TGTGCCAGCACCCTAGCGGGGGAATCAGATACGCAGTATTTT
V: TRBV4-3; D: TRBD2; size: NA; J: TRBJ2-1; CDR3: CASSQSWREAPLENEQFF; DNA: TGCGCCAGCAGCCAAAGTTGGCGGGAGGCCCCATTGGAAAATGAGCAGTTCTTC
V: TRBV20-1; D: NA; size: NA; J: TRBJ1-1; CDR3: CSAGGDRAFF; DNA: TGCAGTGCTGGGGGCGATCGAGCTTTCTTT
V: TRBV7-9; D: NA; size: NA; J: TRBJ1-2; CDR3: CASSPSLTRAYGYTF; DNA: TGTGCCAGCAGCCCGAGCCTCACTCGGGCCTATGGCTACACCTTC
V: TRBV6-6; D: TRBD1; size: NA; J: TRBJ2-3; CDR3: CASNGQGTDTQYF; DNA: TGTGCCAGCAACGGACAGGGCACAGATACGCAGTATTTT
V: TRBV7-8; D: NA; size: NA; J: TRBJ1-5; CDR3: CASSLLGGLIDQPQHF; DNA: TGTGCCAGCAGCTTACTGGGCGGCCTAATCGATCAGCCCCAGCATTTT
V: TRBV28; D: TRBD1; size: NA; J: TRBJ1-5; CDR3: CASRPRGQATRRQPQHF; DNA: TGTGCCAGCAGACCACGGGGACAGGCCACCCGTAGACAGCCCCAGCATTTT
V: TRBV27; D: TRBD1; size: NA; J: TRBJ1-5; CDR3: CASSWTGWDQPQHF; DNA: TGTGCCAGCAGTTGGACAGGGTGGGATCAGCCCCAGCATTTT